This section outlines one TCR beta chain sequence together with its context. The record originates from a study of cytomegalovirus exposure and HLA in healthy donors. CDR1 MRHNA and CDR2 SNTAGT come from the germline V gene. The CDR3 is 14 residues long. V lost 2 bases and J 4 bases, leaving 9 bases between the germline ends. Primers: 60 Vbeta forward and 13 Jbeta reverse. Assay: immunoSEQ multiplex PCR; the TCRdb copy retains only in-frame clones and omits some. Here the sample spans about 200,000 clones, 65% to 85% being singletons. This TCR was sampled from a woman aged 25 to 39 in good health and CMV-seronegative. This rearrangement joins TRBV6-4 to TRBJ1-3; D gene uncertain. The sample was PBMCs. The CDR3 DNA reads TGTGCCAGCAGTGACGTTCCCGGGGGAAACACCATATATTTT. Its protein product is CASSDVPGGNTIYF.